This entry lists 19 T cell receptor beta chains sequenced from one sample in a study of cytomegalovirus exposure and HLA in healthy donors. Vbeta (60) and Jbeta (13) primers were used in the PCR. Profiling relied on immunoSEQ multiplex PCR, and the TCRdb table lists in-frame clones only, not all of them. The repertoire holds fewer than 150,000 clones, with around three quarters as singletons. The sequenced sample was PBMCs. Receptors originate from a woman aged 40 to 55 in good health and CMV-seropositive.

CDR3 region: CASSYEGGATDTQYF. In DNA form, the CDR3 reads TGTGCCAGCAGTTACGAAGGGGGGGCTACAGATACGCAGTATTTT. The chain couples TRBV6-6 to TRBJ2-3; weak D call: TRBD2 (7 bases). V shed 2 bases and J shed 3 bases, with 12 bases lying between them. Germline V gene lookup returns CDR1 MNHNY and CDR2 SVGAGI (reference sequence). This CDR3 region has 15 residues.

V gene TRBV9 combines with J gene TRBJ2-6; TRBD2 might be the D (7 bases). Trimming removed 7 bases at V and 4 bases at J, with 15 bases between. Germline CDR1 and CDR2: SGDLS and YYNGEE. The length of the CDR3 is 15 residues. CDR3 sequence reads: CASGRGGAGANVLTF. The CDR3 nucleotides read TGTGCCAGCGGAAGGGGGGGAGCCGGGGCCAACGTCCTGACTTTC. Drawing the rest from reference TRBV9 and TRBJ2-6, the complete variable domain is DSGVTQTPKHLITATGQRVTLRCSPRSGDLSVYWYQQSLDQGLQFLIQYYNGEERAKGNILERFSAQQFPDLHSELNLSSLELGDSALYFCASGRGGAGANVLTFGAGSRLTVL.

This clone was observed a handful of times. The chain has TRBV5-4 and TRBJ2-7, with TRBD2 as a possible D gene (6 bases). Germline V CDR1 and CDR2: SGHNT, YYREEE (reference sequence). The CDR3 is 15 amino acids. V shed 5 bases and J shed 0 bases, with 15 bases lying between them. DNA for the CDR3: TGTGCCAGCAGTTATCGCCGGGGAGGCTCCTACGAGCAGTACTTC. Its translation: CASSYRRGGSYEQYF.

V is TRBV2 and J is TRBJ2-7; D gene ambiguous. Trimming shortened V by 3 bases and J by 0 bases, and 9 bases separated the two germline ends. The length of the CDR3 is 14 residues. The germline V gene has CDR1 SNHLY and CDR2 FYNNEI. CDR3 residues: CASSETLSSYEQYF. The DNA for the CDR3 is TGTGCCAGCAGTGAGACATTAAGCTCCTACGAGCAGTACTTC.

The V call is TRBV19, the J call TRBJ2-1; 13 nucleotides line up with TRBD2. This CDR3 contains 13 residues. The J segment lost 7 bases and the V segment lost 9 bases, leaving 3 bases of the junction unmatched. Germline V lookup: CDR1 LNHDA, CDR2 SQIVND (reference sequence). CDR3 amino acids: CASGLAGVNEQFF. The CDR3 DNA is TGTGCCAGCGGACTAGCGGGAGTAAATGAGCAGTTCTTC.

The V gene is TRBV11-1, the J gene TRBJ2-1; 12 bases are shared with TRBD2. V trimming: 2 bases; J trimming: 10 bases; junction bases outside the gene matches: 12. This CDR3 has 17 residues. In germline, CDR1 is SGHAT, CDR2 FQDESV (reference sequence). CDR3 DNA: TGTGCCAGCAGCTTAACTGGACTAGCGGGACGGCGGGGGGAGCAGTTCTTC. It translates to CASSLTGLAGRRGEQFF.

The CDR3 is CASSEGQAPGVKEKLFF. The CDR3 DNA is TGTGCCAGCAGCGAGGGACAGGCCCCTGGGGTAAAAGAAAAACTGTTTTTT. The genes are TRBV5-4 and TRBJ1-4; 8 nucleotides match TRBD1. CDR1 and CDR2 (germline): SGHNT, YYREEE (reference sequence). Trimming took 4 bases from V and 8 from J; bases not matched to a gene: 16. CDR3 length: 17 residues.

This clone was counted a few times. The V and J genes are TRBV6-6 and TRBJ1-5; possibly TRBD1 for D (6 bases). The CDR3 contains 14 residues. Germline CDR1 MNHNY, CDR2 SVGAGI (reference sequence). Trimming stripped 4 bases from V and 4 bases from J, with 11 bases between. CDR3 region: CASSSTGSNQPQHF. The CDR3 DNA reads as TGTGCCAGCAGTTCGACAGGTTCTAATCAGCCCCAGCATTTT.

The chain is built from TRBV19 and TRBJ2-7; tentatively, D is TRBD1 (6 bases). V shed 3 bases and J shed 7 bases, with 13 bases lying between them. The germline V gene encodes CDR1 LNHDA and CDR2 SQIVND (reference sequence). The CDR3 length is 13 residues. The CDR3 nucleotides are TGTGCCAGTAGTATGGGGGCTTCGGGGGAGCAGTACTTC. Its translation is CASSMGASGEQYF. Variable domain in full (rest from reference TRBV19 and TRBJ2-7): DGGITQSPKYLFRKEGQNVTLSCEQNLNHDAMYWYRQDPGQGLRLIYYSQIVNDFQKGDIAEGYSVSREKKESFPLTVTSAQKNPTAFYLCASSMGASGEQYFGPGTRLTVT.

This clone was observed a handful of times. The chain combines TRBV5-1 with TRBJ2-7; TRBD2 aligns across 10 bases. The J segment lost 0 bases and the V segment lost 3 bases, leaving 6 bases of the junction unmatched. Per germline, CDR1 SGHRS and CDR2 YFSETQ. The CDR3 loop spans 16 amino acids. Here the CDR3 reads CASSSLAGANSYEQYF. DNA of the CDR3: TGCGCCAGCAGCTCTCTAGCGGGAGCAAACTCCTACGAGCAGTACTTC.

This chain joins TRBV9 and TRBJ2-2; D gene uncertain. This CDR3 has 16 residues. Germline V gene data show CDR1 as SGDLS and CDR2 as YYNGEE. With 0 bases removed from V and 4 bases from J, the gap between germline ends came to 13 bases. The CDR3 is CASSVGVAVGTGELFF. CDR3 DNA sequence: TGTGCCAGCAGCGTAGGGGTTGCGGTCGGCACCGGGGAGCTGTTTTTT. The entire variable domain, with the rest obtained from reference TRBV9 and TRBJ2-2, is as follows: DSGVTQTPKHLITATGQRVTLRCSPRSGDLSVYWYQQSLDQGLQFLIQYYNGEERAKGNILERFSAQQFPDLHSELNLSSLELGDSALYFCASSVGVAVGTGELFFGEGSRLTVL.

V gene TRBV7-2 combines with J gene TRBJ2-7; D unresolved. The CDR3 runs 13 residues. Deletions cut 1 base from V and 7 bases from J, with 11 bases between. Germline CDR1 SGHTA, CDR2 FQGNSA. The CDR3: CASSLDGLREQYF. Written as DNA, the CDR3 is TGTGCCAGCAGCTTAGATGGCCTCCGAGAGCAGTACTTC.

This clone was observed a handful of times. CDR3: CASSEGSGGAPDTQYF. CDR3 coding DNA: TGTGCCAGCAGTGAAGGGAGCGGGGGGGCGCCAGATACGCAGTATTTT. V usage is TRBV6-1 and J usage is TRBJ2-3; 10 bases are shared with TRBD2. From germline, CDR1 is MNHNS and CDR2 SASEGT. The CDR3 consists of 16 residues. V lost 1 base to trimming and J lost 4 bases; unmatched junction nucleotides: 5.

The chain carries TRBV19 and TRBJ2-7; D perhaps matches TRBD1 (6 bases). CDR3 size: 17 residues. Between the trimmed V and J ends, which lost 11 bases and 4 bases, there was a span of 30 bases. The germline gives CDR1 LNHDA, CDR2 SQIVND (reference sequence). The CDR3: CAGQQGNPIPKSYEQYF. In DNA form, the CDR3 reads TGTGCCGGGCAACAGGGAAACCCCATCCCGAAAAGTTACGAGCAGTACTTC.

The chain carries TRBV7-9 and TRBJ1-5, with 7 positions matching TRBD1. CDR3 size: 16 residues. V was pared by 5 bases and J by 5 bases, with 12 bases of the junction left unmatched. Germline values: CDR1 SEHNR, CDR2 FQNEAQ (reference sequence). CDR3 DNA sequence: TGTGCCAGCAGCACTGGGGTCAGGGGGATAGATCAGCCCCAGCATTTT. Amino acid sequence: CASSTGVRGIDQPQHF.

The chain has TRBV29-1 and TRBJ2-3; a possible D gene is TRBD1 (7 bases). This CDR3 is 14 amino acids long. CDR1 SQVTM and CDR2 ANQGSEA come from the germline V gene. V was pared by 4 bases and J by 2 bases, with 13 bases between. CDR3 sequence reads: CSVGQGGLTDTQYF. The DNA for the CDR3 is TGCAGCGTTGGACAGGGAGGCCTCACAGATACGCAGTATTTT.

V usage is TRBV6-1 and J usage is TRBJ1-2, with TRBD1 matching over 9 bases. The CDR3 is 12 residues long. The V and J ends lost 6 bases and 5 bases, in that order; junction bases with no gene match: 1. The V gene's germline CDR1 is MNHNS and CDR2 SASEGT. CDR3 nucleotide sequence: TGTGCCAGCAGAGGGACAGGGTATGGCTACACCTTC. It codes for CASRGTGYGYTF.

The V call is TRBV11-1, the J call TRBJ2-1; D not resolved. The CDR3 is 13 amino acids. Germline lookup yields CDR1 SGHAT and CDR2 FQDESV (reference sequence). With 2 bases removed from V and 8 bases from J, the gap between germline ends came to 10 bases. CDR3 DNA: TGTGCCAGCAGCTTACCCGTGTCCGATGAGCAGTTCTTC. Its protein product is CASSLPVSDEQFF. Together with reference TRBV11-1 and TRBJ2-1, the CDR3 gives the full variable domain: EAEVAQSPRYKITEKSQAVAFWCDPISGHATLYWYRQILGQGPELLVQFQDESVVDDSQLPKDRFSAERLKGVDSTLKIQPAELGDSAMYLCASSLPVSDEQFFGPGTRLTVL.

On this clone itself: Compared with germline, one end of the junction differs, possibly owing to a read error. The chain links TRBV7-9 to TRBJ1-2; no reliable D call. The germline gives CDR1 SEHNR, CDR2 FQNEAQ (reference sequence). The CDR3 consists of 12 residues. The CDR3 protein is CASSPRDLPPVF. The CDR3 DNA sequence: TGTGCCAGCAGCCCGAGGGATCTGCCCCCCGTCTTC.